One and the same sample provided the 15 T cell receptor beta chains below, sequenced in a study of shared clonotypes between healthy human individuals. Profiled with immunoSEQ multiplex PCR; TCRdb holds only in-frame clones, not every one. This sample has about 820,000 clones; over 90% occur once, and the top ten carry less than 25%. Only CD45RO-negative cells positively selected for CCR7 counted as naive CD8 cells, so terminally differentiated effector memory CD45RA+ cells were excluded. The sequenced sample consisted of naive CD8+ T cells sorted from blood. These receptors were taken from a man aged 25 to 40 in good health.

CDR3 region: CASSLEVSVFEQYF. The CDR3 DNA is TGTGCCAGCAGCTTAGAGGTATCAGTTTTCGAGCAGTACTTC. The genes are TRBV7-2 and TRBJ2-7; D unclear. The germline CDR1 and CDR2 sequences are SGHTA and FQGNSA. Trimming cost V 1 base and J 6 bases, with 13 bases left between them. The CDR3 totals 14 residues.

The count of this clone is one. Other DNA sequences within the sample encode an identical CDR3. The genes are TRBV6-6 and TRBJ2-7; 11 bases map to TRBD1. The germline V gene has CDR1 MNHNY and CDR2 SVGAGI (reference sequence). The CDR3 consists of 14 residues. Unmatched junction bases numbered 4, after V lost 5 bases and J lost 4 bases. The CDR3 sequence is CASSTGTGGYEQYF. In DNA form, the CDR3 reads TGTGCCAGCAGTACGGGGACAGGGGGGTACGAGCAGTACTTC.

The chain combines TRBV7-8 with TRBJ2-7; D gene uncertain. CDR1 is SGHVS and CDR2 is FQNEAQ in the germline V gene. This CDR3 region has 14 residues. V shed 2 bases and J shed 5 bases, with 13 bases lying between them. CDR3 sequence (DNA): TGTGCCAGCAGCTTAAGAGCCAGTTGGGACGAGCAGTACTTC. This sequence encodes CASSLRASWDEQYF.

J is TRBJ1-5 and V is TRBV6-4; D possibly corresponds to TRBD1 (6 bases). This CDR3 is 14 amino acids long. The ends were cut back, 3 bases at V and 6 bases at J, with 12 bases in the middle. Germline V gives CDR1 MRHNA, CDR2 SNTAGT. Here the CDR3 DNA reads TGTGCCAGCAGTGAGAAACAGGGTCTTCAGCCCCAGCATTTT. Protein product: CASSEKQGLQPQHF.

This sequence joins TRBV7-2 and TRBJ2-3, with D uncertain. The CDR3 extends over 13 amino acids. The V gene's germline CDR1 is SGHTA and CDR2 FQGNSA. V was pared by 8 bases and J by 1 base, with 10 bases between. The CDR3 is CASPHGGTDTQYF. The CDR3 nucleotides are TGTGCCAGCCCTCACGGCGGCACAGATACGCAGTATTTT.

V gene TRBV27 combines with J gene TRBJ2-7; D is undetermined. The ends were cut back, 4 bases at V and 6 bases at J, with 19 bases in the middle. Germline CDR1 is MNHEY and CDR2 is SMNVEV (reference sequence). This CDR3 spans 15 amino acids. The CDR3 spells CASSCHPPVACEQYF. The CDR3 DNA is TGTGCCAGCAGTTGCCACCCCCCGGTGGCTTGCGAGCAGTACTTC.

The chain is built from TRBV10-3 and TRBJ2-5, with D uncertain. The CDR3 is 14 residues long. The V end was cut by 2 bases, the J end by 3 bases, with 10 bases between. Germline V CDR1 and CDR2: ENHRY, SYGVKD. For the CDR3, the DNA is TGTGCCATCAGTGAGGACGAGGTAAAAGAGACCCAGTACTTC. Its translation is CAISEDEVKETQYF.

The chain uses TRBV7-9 and TRBJ2-1; TRBD2 might be the D (5 bases). The CDR3 extends over 14 amino acids. CDR1 SEHNR and CDR2 FQNEAQ come from the germline V gene (reference sequence). Trimming removed 4 bases at V and 3 bases at J, with 10 bases between. The CDR3 DNA is TGTGCCAGCAGCTCCCCCCGGGACTACAATGAGCAGTTCTTC. Encoded protein: CASSSPRDYNEQFF.

The rearrangement uses TRBV2 and TRBJ2-3; 7 bases are shared with TRBD2. The CDR3 sequence is 15 residues long. Trimming at V came to 8 bases and at J to 0 bases, leaving 8 bases not matched to a gene. Germline CDR1 SNHLY, CDR2 FYNNEI. The CDR3 DNA is TGTGCCAGCCGTAGCCTAGCGGCTAGCACAGATACGCAGTATTTT. It specifies CASRSLAASTDTQYF.

The gene calls are TRBV2 and TRBJ2-1, with D perhaps TRBD1 or TRBD2 (5 bases each). Germline loops: CDR1 SNHLY, CDR2 FYNNEI. The CDR3 runs 11 residues. V lost 9 bases to trimming and J lost 7 bases, with 10 bases between them. The CDR3 coding sequence is TGTGCCAGGGGGGACCCTAATGAGCAGTTCTTC. Translation gives CARGDPNEQFF.

The chain recombines TRBV27 with TRBJ1-2; 7 nucleotides line up with TRBD1. Germline V gives CDR1 MNHEY, CDR2 SMNVEV (reference sequence). The CDR3 is 16 residues long. V lost 5 bases, J lost 1 base, and 10 bases stayed unmatched. CDR3 coding DNA: TGTGCCAGCAGTCAGTCCGGGACAGCGATTAACTATGGCTACACCTTC. Translated: CASSQSGTAINYGYTF.

V usage is TRBV19 and J usage is TRBJ2-5, with 9 positions matching TRBD1. The CDR3 contains 16 residues. Germline trimming cut 5 bases from V and 5 bases from J; bases unmatched to any gene: 12. Germline CDR1 reads LNHDA; CDR2 reads SQIVND (reference sequence). CDR3 region: CASSPGQGEGEETQYF. CDR3 nucleotide sequence: TGTGCCAGTAGTCCGGGACAGGGTGAGGGCGAGGAGACCCAGTACTTC.

This sequence joins TRBV5-5 and TRBJ2-7; 12 bases agree with TRBD2. Germline V lookup: CDR1 SGHKS, CDR2 YYEKEE (reference sequence). The CDR3 is 15 amino acids. The V gene end was trimmed by 3 bases and the J gene end by 6 bases; junction bases not matched to a gene: 7. The DNA for the CDR3 is TGTGCCAGCAGCTCACTAGCGGGAGGAAGGGGCGAGCAGTACTTC. This translates into CASSSLAGGRGEQYF.

The chain recombines TRBV27 with TRBJ2-3; 13 bases are a match to TRBD2. The CDR3 runs to 16 residues. Trimming removed 7 bases from V and 4 bases from J; junction bases left unmatched: 8. Germline values: CDR1 MNHEY, CDR2 SMNVEV (reference sequence). CDR3: CASTLGTSGTSDTQYF. The CDR3 bases are TGTGCCAGCACGCTGGGGACTAGCGGGACCTCAGATACGCAGTATTTT.

The V and J genes are TRBV7-9 and TRBJ2-3; D perhaps matches TRBD1 (6 bases). Germline loops: CDR1 SEHNR, CDR2 FQNEAQ (reference sequence). The CDR3 is 16 residues long. Trimming shortened V by 5 bases and J by 0 bases, and 15 bases separated the two germline ends. CDR3 sequence (DNA): TGTGCCAGCAGCCTCCCTCTCGGGACAAGCACAGATACGCAGTATTTT. The encoded protein is CASSLPLGTSTDTQYF.